Presented here are 17 T cell receptor beta chains from one specimen sequenced in a study of T cells in Graves' hyperthyroidism and ophthalmopathy. TCR beta CDR3 regions were amplified from RNA transcripts. First-round RT-PCR targeting the TCR CDR3 was performed with the HTBI primer set. TCRdb re-called the multiplex PCR reads with MiXCR, one entry per CDR3 protein. Altogether around 580,000 distinct CDR3 sequences are present, 16% being singletons, with the ten largest covering 15% to 20%. The sequenced material came from blood. The receptor set was obtained from a woman younger than 35 with Graves' hyperthyroidism.

This clonotype was seen many times. The rearrangement joins TRBV11-2 to TRBJ2-1, with TRBD2 matching over 12 bases. The V and J ends lost 8 bases and 1 base, in that order; junction bases with no gene match: 12. The CDR3 extends over 18 amino acids. Germline loops: CDR1 SGHAT, CDR2 FQNNGV. The CDR3 DNA reads as TGTGCCAGCGCTTCCGGGACTAGCGGGTCTGGATCCTACAATGAGCAGTTCTTC. Its translation is CASASGTSGSGSYNEQFF.

This clonotype was seen only a few times. This chain uses TRBV2 with TRBJ2-7; the match to TRBD2 covers 7 bases. Germline loops: CDR1 SNHLY, CDR2 FYNNEI. The CDR3 has 14 amino acids. The J segment lost 3 bases and the V segment lost 6 bases, leaving 8 bases of the junction unmatched. CDR3 protein: CASSEPGLFYEQYF. CDR3 nucleotide sequence: TGTGCCAGCAGCGAACCGGGACTATTCTACGAGCAGTACTTC.

The chain links TRBV10-3 to TRBJ1-4, with 7 positions matching TRBD1. This CDR3 contains 16 residues. Germline V gene sequence: CDR1 ENHRY, CDR2 SYGVKD. Losses at the gene ends were 0 bases for V and 6 bases for J; bases not matched to a gene: 7. The CDR3 sequence is CAISESAGGIDEKLFF. In DNA, the CDR3 is TGTGCCATCAGTGAGTCGGCAGGGGGGATTGATGAAAAACTGTTTTTT.

J is TRBJ2-4 and V is TRBV7-8, with 9 bases fitting TRBD1. The germline CDR1 and CDR2 sequences are SGHVS and FQNEAQ. The CDR3 contains 17 residues. V was clipped by 5 bases and J by 1 base; unmatched bases: 9. The CDR3 region has the DNA TGTGCCAGCAGCCCAGGGTCAGGACAGGGGGCCAAAAACATTCAGTACTTC. It specifies CASSPGSGQGAKNIQYF.

This clonotype showed up just a few times. This rearrangement joins TRBV12-3 or TRBV12-4 to TRBJ2-1, with TRBD2 matching 10 bases. The CDR3 is 15 residues long. The V gene end was trimmed by 6 bases and the J gene end by 1 base; junction bases not matched to a gene: 3. The CDR3 DNA is TGTGCCAGCAGACTAGCGGGAAAATCCTACAATGAGCAGTTCTTC. This translates into CASRLAGKSYNEQFF.

This rearrangement joins TRBV6-1 to TRBJ2-7; 10 positions agree with TRBD2. CDR3 length equals 16 residues. Germline trimming cut 6 bases from V and 0 bases from J; bases unmatched to any gene: 8. Germline V gene lookup returns CDR1 MNHNS and CDR2 SASEGT. The CDR3 sequence: CASRRRLAGPSYEQYF. CDR3 coding DNA: TGTGCCAGCAGGAGGCGACTAGCGGGTCCCTCCTACGAGCAGTACTTC.

This clonotype was seen ten or more times. This rearrangement joins TRBV28 to TRBJ2-5, with 11 bases fitting TRBD2. There are 17 residues in the CDR3. The germline gives CDR1 MDHEN, CDR2 SYDVKM. The V and J ends lost 5 bases and 2 bases, in that order; junction bases with no gene match: 10. The CDR3 DNA follows: TGTGCCAGCAGTGGGACTAGCGGATCAGAAATTCAAGAGACCCAGTACTTC. Translation: CASSGTSGSEIQETQYF.

This clonotype has at least ten counts. The chain carries TRBV27 and TRBJ1-6; D call uncertain. The CDR3 contains 12 residues. Germline V gives CDR1 MNHEY, CDR2 SMNVEV (reference sequence). Trimming left V 3 bases short and J 8 bases short, with 5 bases between. The CDR3, as DNA: TGTGCCAGCAGTTTTCACGATTCACCCCTCCACTTT. Translated: CASSFHDSPLHF.

This sequence joins TRBV19 and TRBJ1-4, with D possibly being TRBD1 (5 bases). The CDR3 runs to 14 residues. Looked up from germline, CDR1 is LNHDA and CDR2 is SQIVND (reference sequence). The germline V and J ends were trimmed by 7 bases and 4 bases, with 13 bases remaining between them. CDR3 loop: CASTKGAYNEKLFF. The CDR3 DNA reads TGTGCCAGTACTAAAGGGGCCTATAATGAAAAACTGTTTTTT.

This clonotype came up a few times. This rearrangement joins TRBV9 to TRBJ1-1, with 10 positions matching TRBD1. This CDR3 is built from 15 residues. With V trimmed by 4 bases and J by 7 bases, 10 bases remained unmatched. From germline, CDR1 is SGDLS and CDR2 YYNGEE. The CDR3 coding sequence is TGTGCCAGCAGCAACCCGGGACAGGGGTACGGTGAAGCTTTCTTT. Its translation: CASSNPGQGYGEAFF.

This clonotype was seen a few times. This chain joins TRBV6-2 or TRBV6-3 and TRBJ1-2; D is undetermined. Between the trimmed V and J ends, which lost 6 bases and 6 bases, there was a span of 8 bases. Germline V gene lookup returns CDR1 MNHEY and CDR2 SVGEGT. The CDR3 has 11 amino acids. The CDR3 protein is CASRDLDGYTF. CDR3 sequence (DNA): TGTGCCAGCAGGGACCTCGATGGCTACACCTTC.

This chain connects TRBV28 to TRBJ2-7, with 8 bases matching TRBD1. CDR3 size: 14 residues. With V trimmed by 3 bases and J by 6 bases, 7 bases remained unmatched. From germline, CDR1 is MDHEN and CDR2 SYDVKM. Here the CDR3 DNA reads TGTGCCAGCAGTTTTGCCAGGGGGCTCTGCGAGCAGTACTTC. Protein product: CASSFARGLCEQYF. The whole variable domain, filled in from reference TRBV28 and TRBJ2-7, reads DVKVTQSSRYLVKRTGEKVFLECVQDMDHENMFWYRQDPGLGLRLIYFSYDVKMKEKGDIPEGYSVSREKKERFSLILESASTNQTSMYLCASSFARGLCEQYFGPGTRLTVT.

The chain has TRBV10-3 and TRBJ2-3; 9 nucleotides align to TRBD1. This CDR3 region has 15 residues. CDR1 is ENHRY, CDR2 SYGVKD, per germline. The V and J ends lost 6 bases and 1 base, in that order; junction bases with no gene match: 5. The CDR3 DNA is TGTGCCATCAGCCCGGGACAGGGCGGCACAGATACGCAGTATTTT. It encodes CAISPGQGGTDTQYF.

This clonotype was observed at least ten times. The chain uses TRBV12-3 or TRBV12-4 and TRBJ1-1; unclear D gene. The CDR3 loop spans 14 amino acids. V was pared by 5 bases and J by 1 base, with 11 bases between. The chain's CDR3 is CASSQGIGNTEAFF. The CDR3 DNA reads TGTGCCAGCAGTCAAGGGATTGGGAACACTGAAGCTTTCTTT.

At least ten counts were recorded for this clonotype. J is TRBJ2-3 and V is TRBV27; tentatively, D is TRBD2 (5 bases). V gave up 6 bases and J gave up 2 bases, with 18 bases separating them. CDR1 is MNHEY, CDR2 SMNVEV, per germline (reference sequence). The CDR3 has 16 amino acids. CDR3 protein: CASSQTSGENTDTQYF. CDR3 bases: TGTGCCAGCAGCCAAACATCTGGGGAGAACACAGATACGCAGTATTTT.

The chain is built from TRBV12-3 or TRBV12-4 and TRBJ2-7; 14 bases match TRBD2. The CDR3 extends over 19 amino acids. J gave up 7 bases and V 5 bases, and 19 bases lay outside the gene matches. The CDR3 region has the DNA TGTGCCAGCAGTCCGGGACTAGCGGGAGATAAACAGCCGGACTGGGAGCAGTACTTC. Encoded protein: CASSPGLAGDKQPDWEQYF.

This clonotype was found many times. V is TRBV12-3 or TRBV12-4 and J is TRBJ2-1; perhaps TRBD1 as D (6 bases). The CDR3 has 12 residues. Between the trimmed V and J ends, which lost 5 bases and 12 bases, there was a span of 14 bases. In DNA form, the CDR3 reads TGTGCCAGCAGTCCGAGCACAGGGCGGCAGTTCTTC. As protein: CASSPSTGRQFF.